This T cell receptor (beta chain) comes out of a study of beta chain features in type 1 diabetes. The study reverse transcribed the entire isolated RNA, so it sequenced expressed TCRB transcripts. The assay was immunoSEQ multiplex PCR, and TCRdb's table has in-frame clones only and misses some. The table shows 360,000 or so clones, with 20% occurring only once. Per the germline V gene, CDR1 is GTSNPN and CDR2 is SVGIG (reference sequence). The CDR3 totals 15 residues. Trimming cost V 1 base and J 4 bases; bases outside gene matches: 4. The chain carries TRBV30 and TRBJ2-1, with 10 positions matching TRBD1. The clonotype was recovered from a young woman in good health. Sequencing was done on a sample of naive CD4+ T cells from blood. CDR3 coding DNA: TGTGCCTGGAGTGGGGACAGGGGAGGATACAATGAGCAGTTCTTC. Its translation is CAWSGDRGGYNEQFF.